Following are 9 T cell receptor beta chains from one sample sequenced in a study of blood T cell repertoires in COVID-19. Repertoires were generated with immunoSEQ multiplex PCR, while TCRdb's copy carries only in-frame clones and drops some. The sample records tens of thousands of clones, 75% to 90% being singletons. Sequencing input: peripheral blood. The source of these receptors is a human donor with acute or convalescent COVID-19. The donor label of this sample is uncertain.

The chain couples TRBV28 to TRBJ2-6, with 9 bases aligning to TRBD1. V was pared by 6 bases and J by 4 bases, with 19 bases of the junction left unmatched. The CDR3 has 20 amino acids. Looked up from germline, CDR1 is MDHEN and CDR2 is SYDVKM. Here the CDR3 DNA reads TGTGCCAGCAGCCTTATCACTTGGACAGGGGCGAAGACAGGGGCCAACGTCCTGACTTTC. This codes for CASSLITWTGAKTGANVLTF.

This clone showed up just a few times. CDR3 residues: CASSPTSDYEQYF. The CDR3 bases are TGTGCCAGCTCACCAACATCAGATTACGAGCAGTACTTC. V gene TRBV18 combines with J gene TRBJ2-7; D ambiguous. The CDR3 extends over 13 amino acids. Germline CDR1 is KGHSH and CDR2 is LQKENI. V shed 2 bases and J shed 4 bases, with 9 bases lying between them.

The gene calls are TRBV10-1 and TRBJ1-4; D ambiguous. V gave up 3 bases and J gave up 8 bases, with 4 bases separating them. CDR1 is WNHNN, CDR2 SYGVQD, per germline (reference sequence). The CDR3 covers 11 residues. The chain's CDR3 is CASSDGEKLFF. The CDR3 nucleotides read TGCGCCAGCAGTGACGGGGAAAAACTGTTTTTT.

The chain combines TRBV2 with TRBJ1-1; 7 bases align to TRBD1. The ends lost 2 bases at V and 1 base at J; junction bases unmatched: 7. The length of the CDR3 is 16 residues. Germline V gene sequence: CDR1 SNHLY, CDR2 FYNNEI. The CDR3 loop reads CASSERGPAENTEAFF. In nucleotides, the CDR3 is TGTGCCAGCAGTGAAAGGGGGCCCGCAGAGAACACTGAAGCTTTCTTT.

This chain connects TRBV21-1 to TRBJ2-5; the table's D call of TRBD2 was not tested on the DNA. TRBV21-1 is deemed a pseudogene. The CDR3 consists of 17 residues. The CDR3 spells CASSKGGSGRYQETQYF. The DNA for the CDR3 is TGTGCCAGCAGCAAAGGGGGTAGCGGGAGGTACCAAGAGACCCAGTACTTC.

This chain uses TRBV10-3 with TRBJ1-5; TRBD1 might be the D (6 bases). CDR3 length equals 13 residues. The V end lost 7 bases, the J end lost 4 bases, and 11 bases lay between the germline ends. Germline CDR1 reads ENHRY; CDR2 reads SYGVKD. CDR3 in DNA: TGTGCCATCACGGACAGCCCTAATCAGCCCCAGCATTTT. Translation gives CAITDSPNQPQHF.

This clone appeared once. This sequence joins TRBV3-1 (or the pseudogene TRBV3-2) and TRBJ2-1; possibly TRBD1 for D (5 bases). This CDR3 spans 13 amino acids. V was clipped by 3 bases and J by 11 bases, with 14 bases between them. Germline values: CDR1 LGHDT, CDR2 YNNKEL (reference sequence). CDR3 sequence reads: CASSQDLVGQQFF. The CDR3 DNA is TGTGCCAGCAGCCAGGATTTAGTGGGGCAGCAGTTCTTC.

The chain employs TRBV11-3 and TRBJ1-1; TRBD1 is a possible D gene (6 bases). Trimming removed 0 bases from V and 7 bases from J, with 15 bases in between. The CDR3 loop spans 15 amino acids. Germline loops: CDR1 SGHNT, CDR2 YENEEA. The CDR3 is CASSLDPTGTGEAFF. CDR3 coding DNA: TGTGCCAGCAGCTTAGACCCAACAGGGACCGGTGAAGCTTTCTTT.

The genes are TRBV9 and TRBJ2-1; 9 positions agree with TRBD2. J was trimmed by 5 bases and V by 0 bases; bases with no gene match: 6. The CDR3 is made up of 16 amino acids. CDR1 is SGDLS, CDR2 YYNGEE, per germline. In nucleotides, the CDR3 is TGTGCCAGCAGCGTAGCAGGCGGGAGGGATCACAATGAGCAGTTCTTC. As protein: CASSVAGGRDHNEQFF.